A selection of T cell receptor beta chains follows, all from one sample in a study of beta chain features in type 1 diabetes. Sequencing used immunoSEQ multiplex PCR; TCRdb keeps in-frame clones, though not all of them. In the table there are a few hundred thousand clones, 20% of which are singletons. The sequenced sample consisted of naive CD4+ T cells from blood. Source of these receptors: a woman aged 40 to 55 with type 1 diabetes. Each CDR3 is given with its conserved first and last residue. A D gene is named only where the DNA matches it firmly. The size field is filled for only some rows; it gives once, few, many or a size class.

D | J | V | size | CDR3 | DNA
TRBD2 | TRBJ2-3 | TRBV4-1 | . | CASSQGLADMGDTQYF | TGCGCCAGCAGCCAAGGACTAGCGGACATGGGGGATACGCAGTATTTT
. | TRBJ1-2 | TRBV9 | . | CASSASGPPTRGYTF | TGTGCCAGCAGCGCGTCTGGGCCACCCACTCGAGGCTACACCTTC
. | TRBJ1-2 | TRBV5-4 | . | CASSLATNYGYTF | TGTGCCAGCAGCTTGGCTACTAACTATGGCTACACCTTC
. | TRBJ2-4 | TRBV7-2 | . | CASSSGDIQYF | TGTGCCAGCAGCTCGGGGGACATTCAGTACTTC
. | TRBJ2-1 | TRBV4-3 | . | CASSQGYSYNEQFF | TGCGCCAGCAGCCAGGGCTACTCCTACAATGAGCAGTTCTTC
. | TRBJ2-7 | TRBV5-1 | few | CASSLVVEANEQYF | TGCGCCAGCAGCTTGGTAGTGGAGGCGAACGAGCAGTACTTC
TRBD1 | TRBJ1-5 | TRBV6-5 | . | CASRETGEHQPQHF | TGTGCCAGCAGAGAGACAGGGGAGCATCAGCCCCAGCATTTT
. | TRBJ2-7 | TRBV19 | . | CASSWDSRSSYEQYF | TGTGCCAGTAGTTGGGACTCTAGGAGCTCCTACGAGCAGTACTTC
. | TRBJ1-5 | TRBV2 | . | CASDGRSNQPQHF | TGTGCCAGCGATGGCAGGAGCAATCAGCCCCAGCATTTT
TRBD2 | TRBJ2-7 | TRBV18 | few | CASSLQEGLAGESYF | TGTGCCAGCTCACTCCAAGAGGGACTAGCGGGGGAGTCATACTTC
. | TRBJ1-1 | TRBV19 | few | CASSRVRGGTEAFF | TGTGCCAGTAGTCGGGTTCGGGGGGGCACTGAAGCTTTCTTT
. | TRBJ1-3 | TRBV9 | few | CASSVDGGGNTIYF | TGTGCCAGCAGCGTAGATGGAGGTGGAAACACCATATATTTT
. | TRBJ1-2 | TRBV7-2 | . | CASSLVTDYGYTF | TGTGCCAGCAGCTTAGTGACAGATTATGGCTACACCTTC
TRBD2 | TRBJ2-5 | TRBV9 | . | CASSVGTSGGQTQYF | TGTGCCAGCAGCGTAGGGACTAGCGGTGGGCAGACCCAGTACTTC
TRBD1 | TRBJ2-7 | TRBV19 | few | CASSAGTADSYEQYF | TGTGCCAGTAGCGCCGGGACAGCTGACTCCTACGAGCAGTACTTC
TRBD2 | TRBJ2-7 | TRBV7-9 | few | CASRRLAGGLLSYEQYF | TGTGCCAGCCGAAGGCTAGCGGGGGGTCTACTCTCCTACGAGCAGTACTTC
TRBD2 | TRBJ2-7 | TRBV29-1 | few | CSVGAGGPFTSYEQYF | TGCAGCGTTGGGGCGGGGGGTCCGTTTACCTCCTACGAGCAGTACTTC
. | TRBJ1-5 | TRBV15 | . | CATSRGGVNQPQHF | TGTGCCACCAGCAGAGGGGGCGTCAATCAGCCCCAGCATTTT
. | TRBJ1-1 | TRBV6-5 | few | CASSYPGTTEAFF | TGTGCCAGCAGTTACCCCGGGACAACTGAAGCTTTCTTT
. | TRBJ1-2 | TRBV15 | . | CATSRDIGQSYGYTF | TGTGCCACCAGCAGAGATATCGGACAGTCTTATGGCTACACCTTC
TRBD2 | TRBJ2-1 | TRBV7-2 | . | CASSPGSGGGHEQFF | TGTGCCAGCAGCCCCGGTTCGGGGGGGGGACATGAGCAGTTCTTC
. | TRBJ1-5 | TRBV30 | . | CAWSVQGAEPQHF | TGTGCCTGGAGTGTACAGGGTGCGGAGCCCCAGCATTTT
TRBD1 | TRBJ1-6 | TRBV2 | few | CASRDRIAINSPLHF | TGTGCCAGCAGGGACAGGATCGCGATCAATTCACCCCTCCACTTT
. | TRBJ2-5 | TRBV4-3 | . | CASSQEVEETQYF | TGCGCCAGCAGCCAAGAAGTAGAAGAGACCCAGTACTTC
. | TRBJ1-2 | TRBV2 | . | CANSQETPSGYTF | TGTGCCAATTCACAGGAAACACCGTCGGGCTACACCTTC
TRBD1 | TRBJ1-1 | TRBV5-1 | . | CASSMDRGNTEAFF | TGCGCCAGCAGCATGGACAGGGGCAACACTGAAGCTTTCTTT
. | TRBJ1-5 | TRBV27 | . | CASSLTAGGNQPQHF | TGTGCCAGCAGTTTAACGGCAGGAGGTAATCAGCCCCAGCATTTT
TRBD1 | TRBJ1-1 | TRBV7-9 | few | CASSLERGLTEAFF | TGTGCCAGCAGCTTAGAGAGGGGGCTCACTGAAGCTTTCTTT
TRBD1 | TRBJ1-4 | TRBV19 | few | CASSTRDSREKLFF | TGTGCCAGTAGTACACGGGACAGTCGGGAAAAACTGTTTTTT
. | TRBJ2-3 | TRBV11-2 | . | CASRTTRVTDTQYF | TGTGCCAGCAGGACGACTAGGGTCACAGATACGCAGTATTTT
TRBD1 | TRBJ2-2 | TRBV7-2 | few | CASSWDRSNTGELFF | TGTGCCAGCAGCTGGGACAGGTCGAACACCGGGGAGCTGTTTTTT
. | TRBJ2-7 | TRBV11-2 | . | CASSPSHEQYF | TGTGCCAGCAGCCCCTCTCACGAGCAGTACTTC
TRBD1 | TRBJ2-1 | TRBV18 | few | CASLAGGNNEQFF | TGTGCCAGCTTGGCAGGGGGAAACAATGAGCAGTTCTTC
. | TRBJ2-7 | TRBV2 | . | CASRVQGSEQYF | TGTGCCAGCAGAGTACAGGGCTCCGAGCAGTACTTC
. | TRBJ2-7 | TRBV5-8 | few | CASSLGLTRSYEQYF | TGTGCCAGCAGCTTGGGACTCACGCGCTCCTACGAGCAGTACTTC
. | TRBJ2-5 | TRBV7-2 | . | CASSLGVTGLGKTQYF | TGTGCCAGCAGCTTAGGGGTGACAGGCCTCGGAAAGACCCAGTACTTC
. | TRBJ2-5 | TRBV19 | . | CASSGQSQETQYF | TGTGCCAGCTCCGGACAGAGCCAAGAGACCCAGTACTTC
. | TRBJ1-2 | TRBV30 | few | CAWSVQGRRGGYTF | TGTGCCTGGAGTGTCCAAGGACGTCGGGGTGGCTACACCTTC
. | TRBJ1-6 | TRBV5-1 | few | CASSLATDSSPLHF | TGCGCCAGCAGCTTGGCGACCGACAGCTCACCCCTCCACTTT
. | TRBJ2-5 | TRBV5-1 | few | CASKGEETQYF | TGCGCCAGCAAAGGGGAAGAGACCCAGTACTTC
. | TRBJ2-7 | TRBV5-1 | few | CASSLGLDGSYEQYF | TGCGCCAGCAGCCTGGGACTTGATGGTAGCTACGAGCAGTACTTC
. | TRBJ1-1 | TRBV30 | . | CAWKGGNTEAFF | TGTGCCTGGAAAGGGGGGAACACTGAAGCTTTCTTT
TRBD1 | TRBJ2-5 | TRBV7-9 | . | CASRSQGQQETQYF | TGTGCCAGCAGATCACAGGGACAGCAAGAGACCCAGTACTTC
. | TRBJ1-1 | TRBV28 | . | CASSPRAGRYGTEAFF | TGTGCCAGCAGTCCCCGCGCGGGGAGGTACGGCACTGAAGCTTTCTTT
. | TRBJ1-5 | TRBV4-3 | . | CASSQHTRTGSNQPQHF | TGCGCCAGCAGCCAACACACTCGGACGGGGAGCAATCAGCCCCAGCATTTT
. | TRBJ1-1 | TRBV7-3 | few | CASSLTAGTSEAFF | TGTGCCAGCAGCTTAACGGCAGGGACTTCTGAAGCTTTCTTT
. | TRBJ2-7 | TRBV4-3 | . | CASSQSYTRDSPYEQYF | TGCGCCAGCAGCCAATCCTACACCCGGGACTCCCCCTACGAGCAGTACTTC
. | TRBJ2-7 | TRBV6-6 | few | CASSPPHGRDNYEQYF | TGTGCCAGCAGCCCTCCCCACGGGAGAGATAATTACGAGCAGTACTTC
. | TRBJ2-7 | TRBV14 | . | CASSHGAYEQYF | TGTGCCAGCAGCCATGGAGCCTACGAGCAGTACTTC
. | TRBJ1-1 | TRBV4-2 | . | CASSQDVAVMNTEAFF | TGTGCCAGCAGCCAAGATGTGGCAGTCATGAACACTGAAGCTTTCTTT
TRBD1 | TRBJ2-5 | TRBV2 | . | CASSWTGEETQYF | TGTGCCAGCAGTTGGACAGGGGAGGAGACCCAGTACTTC
. | TRBJ2-7 | TRBV28 | few | CASSSTDSYEQYF | TGTGCCAGCAGTTCTACCGACTCCTACGAGCAGTACTTC
TRBD1 | TRBJ2-7 | TRBV30 | . | CAWSPGTGTYEQYF | TGTGCCTGGAGTCCCGGGACAGGGACCTACGAGCAGTACTTC